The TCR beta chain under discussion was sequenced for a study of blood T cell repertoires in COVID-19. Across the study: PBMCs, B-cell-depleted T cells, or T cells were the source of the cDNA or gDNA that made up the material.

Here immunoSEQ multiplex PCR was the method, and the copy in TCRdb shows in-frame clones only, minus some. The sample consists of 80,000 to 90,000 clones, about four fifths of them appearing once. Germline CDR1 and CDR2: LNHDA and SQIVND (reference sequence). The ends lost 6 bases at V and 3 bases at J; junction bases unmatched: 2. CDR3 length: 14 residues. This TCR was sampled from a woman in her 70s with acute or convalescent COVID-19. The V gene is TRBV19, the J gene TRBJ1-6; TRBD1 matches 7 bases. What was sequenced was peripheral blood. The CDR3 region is CASRTGNYNSPLHF. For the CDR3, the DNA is TGTGCCAGTAGGACAGGGAACTATAATTCACCCCTCCACTTT.